A selection of T cell receptor beta chains follows, all from one sample in a study of radiation and T cells in renal cell carcinoma. Using immunoSEQ multiplex PCR, the repertoire was profiled, and TCRdb retains in-frame clones only, with some absent. The top ten clones hold approximately 8.8% of a sample with 75,000 to 95,000 clones, approximately 80% of them seen once. The sequencing here drew on blood, taken from a patient whose treatment included radiotherapy and nephrectomy. The receptors come from a man aged 50-59 years with renal cell carcinoma. The CDR3 runs from the conserved cysteine through the conserved F or W.

TRBV11-2	TRBJ2-3	CASSFQLAGGDTQYF
TRBV30	TRBJ1-6	CAWSQGNNSPLHF
TRBV6-5	TRBJ2-7	CASSYSRQGPYEQYF
TRBV2	TRBJ2-1	CAGRREGNEQFF
TRBV7-8	TRBJ2-7	CASSFILDRAGSYEQYF
TRBV5-1	TRBJ1-2	CASSLGWVTVDTLSYGYTF
TRBV6-5	TRBJ1-2	CASSSAQGGGYGYTF
TRBV4-1	TRBJ1-2	CASSQDPRGYTF
TRBV6-5	TRBJ1-5	CASSLRSVGQPQHF
TRBV28	TRBJ1-5	CASSLQAFSNQPQHF